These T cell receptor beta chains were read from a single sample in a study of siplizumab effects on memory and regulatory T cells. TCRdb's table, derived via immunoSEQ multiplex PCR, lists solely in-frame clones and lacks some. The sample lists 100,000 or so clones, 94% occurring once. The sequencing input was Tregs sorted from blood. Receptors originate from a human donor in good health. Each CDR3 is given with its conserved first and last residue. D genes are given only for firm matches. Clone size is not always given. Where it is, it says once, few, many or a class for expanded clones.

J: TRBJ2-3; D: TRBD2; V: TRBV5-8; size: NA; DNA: TGTGCCAGCACAGTGGGGGGACTAAGGTCAACAGATACGCAGTATTTT; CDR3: CASTVGGLRSTDTQYF
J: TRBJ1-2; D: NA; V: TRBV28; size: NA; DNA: TGTGCCAGCACCCGGACGGGTGGGGCGAATGGCTACACCTTC; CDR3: CASTRTGGANGYTF
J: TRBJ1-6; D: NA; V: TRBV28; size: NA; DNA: TGTGCCAGCAGTTCCGGGACTAGGAATTCACCCCTCCACTTT; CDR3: CASSSGTRNSPLHF
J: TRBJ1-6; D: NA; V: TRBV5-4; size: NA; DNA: TGTGCCAGCAGCTTGTCAGGTTCACCCCTCCACTTT; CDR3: CASSLSGSPLHF
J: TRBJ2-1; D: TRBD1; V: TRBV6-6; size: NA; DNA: TGTGCCAGCAGGGACAGGGGGCTCAGTACAAGGAATGAGCAGTTCTTC; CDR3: CASRDRGLSTRNEQFF
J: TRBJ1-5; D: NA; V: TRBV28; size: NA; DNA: TGTGCCAGCAGACCCACACAGGGAAATTATCAGCCCCAGCATTTT; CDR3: CASRPTQGNYQPQHF
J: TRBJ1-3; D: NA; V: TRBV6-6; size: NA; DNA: TGTGCCAGCGTAGGAAGGAATGGCACCATATATTTT; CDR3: CASVGRNGTIYF
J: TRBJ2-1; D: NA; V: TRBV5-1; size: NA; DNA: TGCGCCAGCAGCTTGGGGTCCAGCAGCCCCTACAATGAGCAGTTCTTC; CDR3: CASSLGSSSPYNEQFF
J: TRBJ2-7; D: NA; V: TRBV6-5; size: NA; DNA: TGTGCCAGCAGTTATGAGGGGTTGTCCTACGAGCAGTACTTC; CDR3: CASSYEGLSYEQYF
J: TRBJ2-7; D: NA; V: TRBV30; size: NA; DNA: TGTGCCTGGAGTGTACGGGGCTCTTCCCTTCACCCCTACGAGCAGTACTTC; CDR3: CAWSVRGSSLHPYEQYF
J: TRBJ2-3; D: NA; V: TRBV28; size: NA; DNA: TGTGCCAGCAGTTTACCAGGGGCAAGCACAGATACGCAGTATTTT; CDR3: CASSLPGASTDTQYF
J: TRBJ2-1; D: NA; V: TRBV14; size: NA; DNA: TGTGCCAGCAGCCAAATCCTGTGGGGTGAGCAGTTCTTC; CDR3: CASSQILWGEQFF
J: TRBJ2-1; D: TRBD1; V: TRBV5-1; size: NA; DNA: TGCGCCAGCAGCTTCGTTCGGACAGGTTTTATCAATGAGCAGTTCTTC; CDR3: CASSFVRTGFINEQFF
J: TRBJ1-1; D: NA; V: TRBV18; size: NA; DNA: TGTGCCAGCAGCCAAGATGGGAGGGCTTTCTTT; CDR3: CASSQDGRAFF
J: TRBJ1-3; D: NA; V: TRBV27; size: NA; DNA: TGTGCCAGCAGTTTATTGGCCGGGACCTCTGGAAACACCATATATTTT; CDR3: CASSLLAGTSGNTIYF
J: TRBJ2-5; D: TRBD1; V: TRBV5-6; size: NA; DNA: TGTGCCAGCACCGCCCCCGGGACAGGGGTAGAAGAGACCCAGTACTTC; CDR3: CASTAPGTGVEETQYF
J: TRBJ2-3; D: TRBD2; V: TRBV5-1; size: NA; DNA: TGCGCCAGCAGCTTAGTAGCGGGAGTCACAGATACGCAGTATTTT; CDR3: CASSLVAGVTDTQYF
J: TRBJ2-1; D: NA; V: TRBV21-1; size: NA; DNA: TGTGCCAGCAGCACGCTAGCGGGAGGGCCCTCGGAAGATGAGCAGTTCTTC; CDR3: CASSTLAGGPSEDEQFF
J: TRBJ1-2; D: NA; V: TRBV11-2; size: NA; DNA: TGTGCCAGCAGCTTAGTTTACGGACACACCTATGGCTACACCTTC; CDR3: CASSLVYGHTYGYTF
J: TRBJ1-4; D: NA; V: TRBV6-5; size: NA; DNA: TGTGCCAGCAGTTATAGATACACGGGACGGAATGAAAAACTGTTTTTT; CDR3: CASSYRYTGRNEKLFF
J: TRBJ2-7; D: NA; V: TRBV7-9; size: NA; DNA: TGTGCCAGCAGCCCATTGGGACGGCGAAGCTCCTACGAGCAGTACTTC; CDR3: CASSPLGRRSSYEQYF
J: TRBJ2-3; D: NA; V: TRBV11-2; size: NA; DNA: TGTGCCAGCAGCCTTCGACTCAAAAGCCCAGATACGCAGTATTTT; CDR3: CASSLRLKSPDTQYF
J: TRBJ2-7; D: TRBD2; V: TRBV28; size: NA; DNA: TGTGCCAGCAGTAGACCTCGGACTAGCGGGAGGTACGAGCAGTACTTC; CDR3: CASSRPRTSGRYEQYF
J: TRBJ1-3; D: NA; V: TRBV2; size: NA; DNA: TGTGCCAGCCTACGCGGGCTCCGAAACACCATATATTTT; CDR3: CASLRGLRNTIYF
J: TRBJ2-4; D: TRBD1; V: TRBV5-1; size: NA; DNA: TGCGCCAGCAGCTCGACAGGGGGCCTAAACATTCAGTACTTC; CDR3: CASSSTGGLNIQYF
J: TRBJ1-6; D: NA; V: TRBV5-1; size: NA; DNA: TGCGCCAGCAGCTTGGCCTCCCGCATCGGGGGGAGCTCCTATAATTCACCCCTCCACTTT; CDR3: CASSLASRIGGSSYNSPLHF
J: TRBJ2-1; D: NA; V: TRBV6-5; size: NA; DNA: TGTGCCAGCAGTTCCTGGCGGGGTAGCTCCTACAATGAGCAGTTCTTC; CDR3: CASSSWRGSSYNEQFF
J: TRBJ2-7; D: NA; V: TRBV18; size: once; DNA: TGTGCCAGCTCACTAGCAGGGGTCGGGGGCTACGAGCAGTACTTC; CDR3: CASSLAGVGGYEQYF
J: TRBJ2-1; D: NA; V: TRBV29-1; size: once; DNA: TGCAGCGTTAACAGGGTCCATGAGCAGTTCTTC; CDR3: CSVNRVHEQFF
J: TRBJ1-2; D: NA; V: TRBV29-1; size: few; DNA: TGCAGCGTAGGTATGGGACATTACCAAGGCTATGGCTACACCTTC; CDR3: CSVGMGHYQGYGYTF
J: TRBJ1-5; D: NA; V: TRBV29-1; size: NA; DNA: TGCAGCGCTAGGGAGGGGAATCAGCCCCAGCATTTT; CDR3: CSAREGNQPQHF
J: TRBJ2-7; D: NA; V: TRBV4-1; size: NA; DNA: TGCGCCAGCAGCCAAGAGCTAGGACGTATAGGGCAGTACTTC; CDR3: CASSQELGRIGQYF
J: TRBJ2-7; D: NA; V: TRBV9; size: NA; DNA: TGTGCCAGCAGCCCAACGGTCCAACTCCCCTACGAGCAGTACTTC; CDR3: CASSPTVQLPYEQYF
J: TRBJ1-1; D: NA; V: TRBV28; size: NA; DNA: TGTGCCAGCATGGCGGAACCGCTCATGAACACTGAAGCTTTCTTT; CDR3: CASMAEPLMNTEAFF
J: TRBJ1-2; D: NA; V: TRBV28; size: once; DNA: TGTGCCAGCAGTTATTTGAGGACCATATCTAACTATGGCTACACCTTC; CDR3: CASSYLRTISNYGYTF
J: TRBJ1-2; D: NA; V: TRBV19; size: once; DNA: TGTGCCAGTAGTAGACAGGTTGGCACCTATGGCTACACCTTC; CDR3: CASSRQVGTYGYTF
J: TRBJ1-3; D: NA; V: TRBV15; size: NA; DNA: TGTGCCACCAGCAGACGCTCTCCCCGGCTTCGCTCCGGAAACACCATATATTTT; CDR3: CATSRRSPRLRSGNTIYF
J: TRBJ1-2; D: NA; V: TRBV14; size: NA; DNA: TGTGCCAGCAGCCCTCCAGCTAGCCGGGGATGGGGCTACACCTTC; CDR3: CASSPPASRGWGYTF
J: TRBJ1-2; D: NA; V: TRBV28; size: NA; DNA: TGTGCCAGCATCGACAGGATCTATGGCTACACCTTC; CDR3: CASIDRIYGYTF
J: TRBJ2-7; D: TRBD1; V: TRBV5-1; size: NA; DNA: TGCGCCAGCAGCTCGACAGGGGCCCTCTACTACGAGCAGTACTTC; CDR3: CASSSTGALYYEQYF
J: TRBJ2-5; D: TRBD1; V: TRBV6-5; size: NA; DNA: TGTGCCAGCAGTTACCAGGCAGGGGGCACGGAGACCCAGTACTTC; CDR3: CASSYQAGGTETQYF
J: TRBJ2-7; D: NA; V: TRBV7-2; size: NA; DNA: TGTGCCAGCAGCGTTAGCGGAGGTTCGGACGAGCAGTACTTC; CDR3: CASSVSGGSDEQYF
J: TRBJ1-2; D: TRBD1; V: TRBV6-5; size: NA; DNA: TGTGCCAGCAGTTACTCGGCAGGGGGCATCGACTATGGCTACACCTTC; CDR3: CASSYSAGGIDYGYTF
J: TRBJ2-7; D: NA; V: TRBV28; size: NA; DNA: TGTGCCAGCAGTTTAATCGGTGGCCCTCAGGAGCAGTACTTC; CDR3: CASSLIGGPQEQYF
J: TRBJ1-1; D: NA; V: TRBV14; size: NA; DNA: TGTGCCAGCAGCCACCTAACCGGGCGGGGCACTGAAGCTTTCTTT; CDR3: CASSHLTGRGTEAFF
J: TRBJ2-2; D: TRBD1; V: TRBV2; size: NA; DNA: TGTGCCAGCAGGTTCGGGACAGCCGGGGAGCTGTTTTTT; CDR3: CASRFGTAGELFF